This TCR beta chain was profiled in a study of response to subunit inactivated influenza vaccine. MiXCR was run by TCRdb on the RT-PCR reads, yielding one entry per CDR3 protein. Found here are 650,000 to 800,000 distinct CDR3 sequences, about 15% of them singletons; the top ten hold 5.5% to 7%. The study's findings and limits: Seasonal influenza vaccination, on each occasion, was suggested by the authors to recruit few new T cells.

In this sample, this clonotype turned up a few times. Its antigen is currently unknown. The source was PBMCs from blood, collected less than 15 days before vaccination. This receptor was taken from a man aged 50-59 years who received an inactivated influenza vaccine.

For the CDR3, the DNA is TGTGCCAGCAGCTTACTACCGGGCTCTGGAAACACCATATATTTT. The encoded protein is CASSLLPGSGNTIYF. This chain connects TRBV11-2 to TRBJ1-3; D is unresolved. The CDR3 is 15 amino acids. CDR1 SGHAT and CDR2 FQNNGV come from the germline V gene. The ends were cut back, 2 bases at V and 0 bases at J, with 8 bases in the middle.